A single sample gave rise to the 7 T cell receptor beta chains below, sequenced in a study of neurological immune-mediated disorders. TCRdb reprocessed the 5' RACE reads with MiXCR, giving one entry per CDR3 protein. The sample consists of tens of thousands of distinct CDR3 sequences, roughly 5% of them appearing once. Sample: PBMCs. The receptors stem from a human donor with multiple sclerosis. The donor label of this sample is uncertain.

The chain uses TRBV29-1 and TRBJ2-3, with TRBD2 matching 9 bases. Germline V gene lookup returns CDR1 SQVTM and CDR2 ANQGSEA. The ends lost 4 bases at V and 4 bases at J; junction bases unmatched: 9. The CDR3 covers 15 residues. CDR3 residues: CSVGPSGTPSDTQYF. CDR3 coding DNA: TGCAGCGTTGGCCCTAGCGGGACGCCCTCAGATACGCAGTATTTT.

There are many counts of this clonotype. This chain joins TRBV10-3 and TRBJ1-2; the D gene is possibly TRBD1 (6 bases). The CDR3 totals 12 residues. Germline V gene lookup returns CDR1 ENHRY and CDR2 SYGVKD. V was shortened by 6 bases and J by 8 bases, with 13 bases between the two germline ends. The chain's CDR3 is CAIRMDSRGYTF. In nucleotides, the CDR3 is TGTGCCATCAGAATGGACAGCCGAGGCTACACCTTC.

This clonotype was picked up a small number of times. The chain carries TRBV20-1 and TRBJ1-2; 7 nucleotides agree with TRBD1. CDR1 is DFQATT, CDR2 SNEGSKA, per germline (reference sequence). This CDR3 comprises 13 residues. Trimming cost V 4 bases and J 4 bases; bases outside gene matches: 6. The CDR3 DNA follows: TGCAGTGCTAAGGGACAGACCATCTATGGCTACACCTTC. Protein: CSAKGQTIYGYTF.

There are many counts of this clonotype. This sequence joins TRBV20-1 and TRBJ1-4; D may be TRBD1 (6 bases). The V gene's germline CDR1 is DFQATT and CDR2 SNEGSKA (reference sequence). The CDR3 spans 12 residues. Trimming stripped 3 bases from V and 4 bases from J, with 6 bases between. The CDR3 sequence: CSARDSNEKLFF. The CDR3, as DNA: TGCAGTGCTAGGGACAGTAATGAAAAACTGTTTTTT.

The V gene is TRBV5-1, the J gene TRBJ2-1; weak D call: TRBD2 (5 bases). The CDR3 is 15 residues long. Between the trimmed V and J ends, which lost 5 bases and 0 bases, there was a span of 12 bases. Germline loops: CDR1 SGHRS, CDR2 YFSETQ. The CDR3 DNA follows: TGCGCCAGCAGTTTCTTAGCGTACTCCTACAATGAGCAGTTCTTC. Its translation is CASSFLAYSYNEQFF.

This clonotype was counted ten times or more. The chain couples TRBV15 to TRBJ2-7; tentative D call: TRBD1 (6 bases). Trimming took off 1 base at V and 3 bases at J, with 13 bases between the two ends. Germline loops: CDR1 LNHNV, CDR2 YYDKDF (reference sequence). This CDR3 has 15 residues. CDR3 sequence: CATSRAGTTIYEQYF. CDR3 coding DNA: TGTGCCACCAGCAGAGCCGGGACAACCATCTACGAGCAGTACTTC.

The sample holds many counts of this clonotype. This chain joins TRBV6-6 and TRBJ2-1; 7 nucleotides match TRBD2. Germline V gene lookup returns CDR1 MNHNY and CDR2 SVGAGI (reference sequence). V was pared by 6 bases and J by 8 bases, with 7 bases of the junction left unmatched. This CDR3 region has 13 residues. In DNA form, the CDR3 reads TGTGCCAGCAGACCCCCCACTAGCGATGAGCAGTTCTTC. Protein product: CASRPPTSDEQFF.